A single sample is the source of the 10 T cell receptor beta chains below, sequenced in a study of blood T cells in healthy people across ages. Primers used in a second PCR of roughly 6 to 11 cycles were a sample-barcoded 5' primer and a J-beta primer mix. TCRdb recomputed calls from the 5' RACE reads with MiXCR, one row per CDR3 protein. Of about 1.6 million distinct CDR3 sequences listed, roughly 30% are singletons. Input material: blood. These receptors all stem from a woman in her twenties or thirties in good health.

The chain recombines TRBV2 with TRBJ2-1, with TRBD2 matching over 7 bases. Germline V gives CDR1 SNHLY, CDR2 FYNNEI. CDR3 length equals 14 residues. V lost 5 bases and J lost 4; bases outside the gene matches: 5. CDR3: CASSIQRGYNEQFF. In nucleotides, the CDR3 is TGTGCCAGCAGTATCCAGCGGGGTTACAATGAGCAGTTCTTC.

The chain couples TRBV6-1 to TRBJ1-2; D gene uncertain. This CDR3 comprises 14 residues. Trimming took 7 bases from V and 0 from J, leaving 12 bases between them. Germline CDR1 and CDR2: MNHNS and SASEGT. The CDR3 sequence: CASTGRGSNYGYTF. The CDR3 region has the DNA TGTGCCAGCACCGGACGGGGTTCTAACTATGGCTACACCTTC.

This rearrangement joins TRBV20-1 to TRBJ1-6; 9 nucleotides match TRBD1. The junction had 5 bases not matched to a gene; V was cut back by 5 bases and J by 9 bases. There are 13 residues in the CDR3. Germline CDR1 DFQATT, CDR2 SNEGSKA (reference sequence). The CDR3 region is CSASGQGSSPLHF. In nucleotides, the CDR3 is TGCAGTGCTTCCGGACAGGGGAGTTCACCCCTCCACTTT.

The sample holds one count of this clonotype. Since a much larger clone is just one base distant, this may be a read error. This sequence joins TRBV4-1 and TRBJ2-7; D is unresolved. This CDR3 comprises 13 residues. Germline values: CDR1 MGHRA, CDR2 YSYEKL. The CDR3 loop is CASSPPYVTEEYF. The CDR3 region has the DNA TGCGCCAGCAGCCCCCCCTATGTGACCGAGGAGTACTTC.

This clonotype was detected only a few times. The chain joins TRBV5-1 to TRBJ2-3, with 11 bases lining up with TRBD2. The trim removed 4 bases at V and 2 bases at J, leaving 9 bases unmatched. CDR1 is SGHRS, CDR2 YFSETQ, per germline. The CDR3 extends over 17 amino acids. The CDR3 bases are TGCGCCAGCAGCCCCCTTACTAGCGGGGGTAACACAGATACGCAGTATTTT. As protein: CASSPLTSGGNTDTQYF.

This rearrangement joins TRBV6-6 to TRBJ2-3; 12 bases are a match to TRBD2. CDR3 length: 16 amino acids. Germline CDR1 MNHNY, CDR2 SVGAGI (reference sequence). V shed 5 bases and J 3 bases; nucleotides not matched to a gene: 6. DNA for the CDR3: TGTGCCAGCAGTGCGACTAGCGGGAGTGTTACAGATACGCAGTATTTT. Its protein product is CASSATSGSVTDTQYF.

V is TRBV6-2 or TRBV6-3 and J is TRBJ2-1; 8 bases agree with TRBD2. This CDR3 comprises 15 residues. Germline V lookup: CDR1 MNHEY, CDR2 SVGEGT. V gave up 2 bases and J gave up 4 bases; unmatched junction bases: 4. In DNA form, the CDR3 reads TGTGCCAGCAGTTACGACGGCGGGGGGTACAATGAGCAGTTCTTC. Protein: CASSYDGGGYNEQFF.

This sequence joins TRBV7-9 and TRBJ2-5, with a possible D match to TRBD1 (6 bases). CDR1 and CDR2 from the germline V gene are SEHNR and FQNEAQ (reference sequence). V shed 6 bases and J shed 5 bases, with 19 bases lying between them. This CDR3 is 15 amino acids long. Written as DNA, the CDR3 is TGTGCCAGCAGGGGAACAGGGAGATCTCTGGAGACCCAGTACTTC. Its protein is CASRGTGRSLETQYF.

The genes are TRBV4-2 and TRBJ1-2, with TRBD1 matching 10 bases. V lost 0 bases and J lost 5; bases outside the gene matches: 6. Germline V lookup: CDR1 LGHNA, CDR2 YNFKEQ. The CDR3 runs to 16 residues. Here the CDR3 reads CASSQEWTGGLYGYTF. In nucleotides, the CDR3 is TGTGCCAGCAGCCAAGAATGGACAGGGGGATTATATGGCTACACCTTC.

This clonotype was detected only a few times. The V gene is TRBV27, the J gene TRBJ2-7, with TRBD2 matching over 11 bases. In germline, CDR1 is MNHEY, CDR2 SMNVEV (reference sequence). The CDR3 runs to 16 residues. V shed 5 bases, J shed 3 bases, and the junction held 9 bases outside the gene matches. The CDR3 region has the DNA TGTGCCAGCAGTCCCGACCGCCTAGCGGGAGGCTACGAGCAGTACTTC. Encoded protein: CASSPDRLAGGYEQYF.